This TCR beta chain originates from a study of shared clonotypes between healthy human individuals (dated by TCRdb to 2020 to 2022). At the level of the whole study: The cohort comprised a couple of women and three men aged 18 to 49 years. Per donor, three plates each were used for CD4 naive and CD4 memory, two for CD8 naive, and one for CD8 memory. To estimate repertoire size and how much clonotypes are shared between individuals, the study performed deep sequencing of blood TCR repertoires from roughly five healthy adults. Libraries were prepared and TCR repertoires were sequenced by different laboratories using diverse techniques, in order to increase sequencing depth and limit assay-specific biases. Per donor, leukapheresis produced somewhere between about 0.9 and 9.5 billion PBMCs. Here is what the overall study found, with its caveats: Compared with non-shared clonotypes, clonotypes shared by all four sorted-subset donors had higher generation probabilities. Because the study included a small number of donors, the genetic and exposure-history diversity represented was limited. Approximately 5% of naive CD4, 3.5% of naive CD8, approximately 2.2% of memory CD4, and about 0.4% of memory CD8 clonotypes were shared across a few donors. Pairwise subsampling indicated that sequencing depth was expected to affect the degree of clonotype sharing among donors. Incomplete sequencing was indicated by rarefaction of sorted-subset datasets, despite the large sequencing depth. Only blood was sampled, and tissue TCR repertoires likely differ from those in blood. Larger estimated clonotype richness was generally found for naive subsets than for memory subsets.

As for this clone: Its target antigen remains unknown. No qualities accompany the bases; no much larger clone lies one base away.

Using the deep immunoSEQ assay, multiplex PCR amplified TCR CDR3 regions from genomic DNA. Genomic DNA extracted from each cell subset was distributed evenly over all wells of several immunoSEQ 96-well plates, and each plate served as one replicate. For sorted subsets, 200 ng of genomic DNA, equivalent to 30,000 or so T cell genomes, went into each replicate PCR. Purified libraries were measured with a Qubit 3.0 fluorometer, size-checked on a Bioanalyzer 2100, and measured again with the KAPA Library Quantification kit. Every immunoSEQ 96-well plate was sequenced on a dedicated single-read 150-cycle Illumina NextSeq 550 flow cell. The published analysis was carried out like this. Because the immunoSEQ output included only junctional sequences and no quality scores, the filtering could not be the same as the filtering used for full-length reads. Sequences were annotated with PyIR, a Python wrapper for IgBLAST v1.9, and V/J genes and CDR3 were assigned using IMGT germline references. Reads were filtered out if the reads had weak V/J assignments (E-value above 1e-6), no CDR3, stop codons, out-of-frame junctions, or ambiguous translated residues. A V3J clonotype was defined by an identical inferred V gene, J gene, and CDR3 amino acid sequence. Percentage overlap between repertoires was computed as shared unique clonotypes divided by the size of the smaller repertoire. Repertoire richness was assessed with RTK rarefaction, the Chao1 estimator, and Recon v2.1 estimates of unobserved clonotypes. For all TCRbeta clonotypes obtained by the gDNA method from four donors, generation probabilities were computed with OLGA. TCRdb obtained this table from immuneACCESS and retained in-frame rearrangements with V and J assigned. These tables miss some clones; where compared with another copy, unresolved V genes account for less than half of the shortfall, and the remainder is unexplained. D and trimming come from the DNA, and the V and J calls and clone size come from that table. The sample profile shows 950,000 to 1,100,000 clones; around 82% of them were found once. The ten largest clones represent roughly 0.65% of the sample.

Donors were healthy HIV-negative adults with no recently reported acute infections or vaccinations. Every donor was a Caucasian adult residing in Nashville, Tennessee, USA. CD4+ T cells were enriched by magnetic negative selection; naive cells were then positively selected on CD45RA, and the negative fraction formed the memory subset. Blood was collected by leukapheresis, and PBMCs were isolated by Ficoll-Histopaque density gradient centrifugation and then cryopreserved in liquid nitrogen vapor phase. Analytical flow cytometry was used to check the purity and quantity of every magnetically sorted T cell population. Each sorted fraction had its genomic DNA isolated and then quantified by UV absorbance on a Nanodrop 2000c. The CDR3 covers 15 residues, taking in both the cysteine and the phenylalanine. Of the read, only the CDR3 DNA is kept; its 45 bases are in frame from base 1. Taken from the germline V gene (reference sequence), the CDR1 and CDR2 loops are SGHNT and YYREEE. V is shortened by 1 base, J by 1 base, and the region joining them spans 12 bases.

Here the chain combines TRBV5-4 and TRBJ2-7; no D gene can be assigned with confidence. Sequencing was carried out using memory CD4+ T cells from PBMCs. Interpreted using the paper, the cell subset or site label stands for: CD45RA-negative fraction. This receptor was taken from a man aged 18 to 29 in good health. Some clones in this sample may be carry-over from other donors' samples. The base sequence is TGTGCCAGCAGCTTGATTGGGATTAGTTCCTACGAGCAGTACTTC. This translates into CASSLIGISSYEQYF.